This T cell receptor (beta chain) was sequenced in a study of OX40 agonist ivuxolimab in advanced cancers. Method: immunoSEQ multiplex PCR; TCRdb's copy keeps in-frame clones and lacks some. This table has 80,000 to 100,000 clones, about nine tenths appearing once. Germline loops: CDR1 SGHTA, CDR2 FQGNSA. The CDR3 has 19 amino acids. The trim removed 6 bases at V and 0 bases at J, leaving 15 bases unmatched. The source was CD4+ or CD8+ T cells sorted from blood, collected in a trial of the OX40 agonist ivuxolimab. This receptor was obtained from an adult with an advanced solid tumor such as melanoma, head and neck, liver or kidney cancer. The rearrangement uses TRBV7-2 and TRBJ2-1, with 9 positions matching TRBD2. For the CDR3, the DNA is TGTGCCAGCAGTTTTAGAGGTCCGACTAGCGGTAGCTCCTACAATGAGCAGTTCTTC. This translates into CASSFRGPTSGSSYNEQFF.